This is a list of T cell receptor beta chains from one sample in a study of shared clonotypes between healthy human individuals. Sequencing used immunoSEQ multiplex PCR; TCRdb keeps in-frame clones, though not all of them. The sample shows a few hundred thousand clones, around three quarters of them seen only once. Sequencing used PBMCs. These receptors all stem from a woman aged 40 to 49 in good health. Some clones in this sample may be carry-over from other donors' samples. Both conserved end residues are part of each CDR3. The order of the fields is V gene, clone size, J gene, D gene, CDR3 protein, CDR3 DNA. A D gene is named only where the DNA matches it firmly. Size values are once, few and many counts, or a class for expanded clones, and some rows have none.

v_gene: TRBV2; abundance: few; j_gene: TRBJ2-1; d_gene: TRBD2; CDR3aa: CASSRLAGDHNEQFF; CDR3nt: TGTGCCAGCAGTCGACTAGCGGGAGATCACAATGAGCAGTTCTTC
v_gene: TRBV7-9; abundance: .; j_gene: TRBJ2-2; d_gene: .; CDR3aa: CASSFWRGNTGELFF; CDR3nt: TGTGCCAGCAGCTTCTGGCGAGGAAACACCGGGGAGCTGTTTTTT
v_gene: TRBV11-2; abundance: .; j_gene: TRBJ2-1; d_gene: .; CDR3aa: CASSLIAVSYNEQFF; CDR3nt: TGTGCCAGCAGCCTAATAGCGGTCTCCTACAATGAGCAGTTCTTC
v_gene: TRBV5-1; abundance: .; j_gene: TRBJ2-1; d_gene: TRBD2; CDR3aa: CASSAPLLAGANEQFF; CDR3nt: TGCGCCAGCAGCGCGCCCTTACTAGCGGGAGCCAATGAGCAGTTCTTC
v_gene: TRBV19; abundance: .; j_gene: TRBJ2-3; d_gene: TRBD1; CDR3aa: CASSIATGADTQYF; CDR3nt: TGTGCCAGTAGTATCGCCACAGGGGCAGATACGCAGTATTTT
v_gene: TRBV4-2; abundance: once; j_gene: TRBJ2-2; d_gene: .; CDR3aa: CASSFYSGSNTGELFF; CDR3nt: TGTGCCAGCAGTTTCTATAGCGGTTCGAACACCGGGGAGCTGTTTTTT
v_gene: TRBV6-5; abundance: .; j_gene: TRBJ2-1; d_gene: .; CDR3aa: CASSPSELYEQFF; CDR3nt: TGTGCCAGCAGCCCCTCCGAGTTGTATGAGCAGTTCTTC
v_gene: TRBV18; abundance: .; j_gene: TRBJ2-2; d_gene: TRBD2; CDR3aa: CASSPGLAGTTGELFF; CDR3nt: TGTGCCAGCTCACCTGGACTAGCGGGAACCACCGGGGAGCTGTTTTTT
v_gene: TRBV9; abundance: .; j_gene: TRBJ2-5; d_gene: .; CDR3aa: CASSVSAPLGPETQYF; CDR3nt: TGTGCCAGCAGCGTTTCAGCACCCTTGGGGCCAGAGACCCAGTACTTC
v_gene: TRBV21-1; abundance: .; j_gene: TRBJ1-5; d_gene: .; CDR3aa: CASSKIGTGDQPQHF; CDR3nt: TGTGCCAGCAGCAAAATAGGGACAGGGGACCAGCCCCAGCATTTT
v_gene: TRBV7-3; abundance: few; j_gene: TRBJ2-1; d_gene: TRBD2; CDR3aa: CASSFGLAGPSSYNEQFF; CDR3nt: TGTGCCAGCAGCTTTGGACTAGCGGGGCCGAGCTCCTACAATGAGCAGTTCTTC
v_gene: TRBV18; abundance: once; j_gene: TRBJ1-3; d_gene: TRBD1; CDR3aa: CASSPTTGSSGNTIYF; CDR3nt: TGTGCCAGCTCGCCAACGACAGGGTCTTCTGGAAACACCATATATTTT
v_gene: TRBV6-1; abundance: .; j_gene: TRBJ1-2; d_gene: TRBD1; CDR3aa: CASSESVDRGFYGYTF; CDR3nt: TGTGCCAGCAGTGAATCGGTGGACAGGGGATTCTATGGCTACACCTTC
v_gene: TRBV18; abundance: .; j_gene: TRBJ2-3; d_gene: TRBD1; CDR3aa: CASSPDRGSTDTQYF; CDR3nt: TGTGCCAGCTCACCGGACAGGGGAAGCACAGATACGCAGTATTTT
v_gene: TRBV6-1; abundance: .; j_gene: TRBJ2-7; d_gene: .; CDR3aa: CASSDGSFSSYEQYF; CDR3nt: TGTGCCAGCAGTGATGGCAGCTTCAGCTCCTACGAGCAGTACTTC
v_gene: TRBV27; abundance: .; j_gene: TRBJ2-1; d_gene: .; CDR3aa: CASSHQTINEQFF; CDR3nt: TGTGCCAGCAGTCACCAGACGATCAATGAGCAGTTCTTC
v_gene: TRBV7-9; abundance: .; j_gene: TRBJ1-1; d_gene: .; CDR3aa: CASSLLGPTNTEAFF; CDR3nt: TGTGCCAGCAGCCTCCTCGGCCCGACTAACACTGAAGCTTTCTTT
v_gene: TRBV30; abundance: .; j_gene: TRBJ2-5; d_gene: .; CDR3aa: CARSKGQQETQYF; CDR3nt: TGTGCCCGGAGTAAGGGTCAACAAGAGACCCAGTACTTC
v_gene: TRBV5-1; abundance: .; j_gene: TRBJ2-5; d_gene: TRBD2; CDR3aa: CASSPIAGTEGETQYF; CDR3nt: TGCGCCAGCAGCCCTATAGCGGGGACGGAGGGGGAGACCCAGTACTTC
v_gene: TRBV7-9; abundance: .; j_gene: TRBJ1-1; d_gene: .; CDR3aa: CASSPGTRWVNTEAFF; CDR3nt: TGTGCCAGCAGTCCCGGGACACGATGGGTGAACACTGAAGCTTTCTTT
v_gene: TRBV28; abundance: .; j_gene: TRBJ2-1; d_gene: TRBD2; CDR3aa: CASRRTSELYNEQFF; CDR3nt: TGTGCCAGCAGACGGACTAGCGAGCTTTACAATGAGCAGTTCTTC
v_gene: TRBV6-5; abundance: .; j_gene: TRBJ1-1; d_gene: .; CDR3aa: CASSYEGNTEAFF; CDR3nt: TGTGCCAGCAGTTACGAGGGGAACACTGAAGCTTTCTTT
v_gene: TRBV11-2; abundance: many; j_gene: TRBJ2-4; d_gene: .; CDR3aa: CASSLDRPRVNIQYF; CDR3nt: TGTGCCAGCAGCTTAGATAGGCCCAGGGTTAACATTCAGTACTTC
v_gene: TRBV6-5; abundance: once; j_gene: TRBJ1-2; d_gene: TRBD1; CDR3aa: CASSNRQGGYTF; CDR3nt: TGTGCCAGCAGTAACCGACAGGGTGGCTACACCTTC
v_gene: TRBV5-6; abundance: .; j_gene: TRBJ1-2; d_gene: TRBD1; CDR3aa: CASSVRTGPYGYTF; CDR3nt: TGTGCCAGCAGCGTTCGGACAGGGCCCTATGGCTACACCTTC
v_gene: TRBV28; abundance: .; j_gene: TRBJ2-7; d_gene: TRBD1; CDR3aa: CASTLTGRGYEQYF; CDR3nt: TGTGCCAGCACCCTGACAGGGAGAGGCTACGAGCAGTACTTC
v_gene: TRBV19; abundance: .; j_gene: TRBJ2-5; d_gene: TRBD1; CDR3aa: CASSIGGQLRETQYF; CDR3nt: TGTGCCAGTAGTATTGGGGGACAGCTGCGAGAGACCCAGTACTTC
v_gene: TRBV5-6; abundance: .; j_gene: TRBJ2-2; d_gene: TRBD1; CDR3aa: CASTGQGVRTGELFF; CDR3nt: TGTGCCAGCACCGGACAGGGCGTTCGCACCGGGGAGCTGTTTTTT
v_gene: TRBV7-9; abundance: .; j_gene: TRBJ2-5; d_gene: .; CDR3aa: CASSLAGARETQYF; CDR3nt: TGTGCCAGCAGCTTAGCAGGGGCCAGGGAGACCCAGTACTTC
v_gene: TRBV7-9; abundance: .; j_gene: TRBJ2-7; d_gene: TRBD1; CDR3aa: CASSHRTGSYEQYF; CDR3nt: TGTGCCAGCAGCCACAGGACAGGATCCTACGAGCAGTACTTC
v_gene: TRBV19; abundance: .; j_gene: TRBJ2-7; d_gene: TRBD2; CDR3aa: CASSGHQTSGSYEQYF; CDR3nt: TGTGCCAGTAGTGGGCATCAGACTAGCGGGAGCTACGAGCAGTACTTC